The 3 T cell receptor beta chains in this list originate from one sample, sequenced in a study of cytomegalovirus exposure and HLA in healthy donors (dated by TCRdb to the late 2010s). The method behind the library was the immunoSEQ multiplex PCR assay. For the multiplex PCR, a mixture combining 60 forward primers for TCR Vbeta segments and 13 reverse primers for TCR Jbeta segments was used. The clones in this table, taken by TCRdb from immuneACCESS, are in-frame only. Not every clone is retained; where verified, under half of the shortfall comes from an unresolved V gene, and the cause of the rest is unknown. The sample table lists about 160,000 clones, approximately 78% of them with a count of one. In total, the top ten clones hold 8% to 10% of the sample. Material for sequencing was PBMCs. These receptors all stem from a male donor in good health and CMV-seropositive.

The chain is built from TRBV29-1 and TRBJ2-7, with D possibly being TRBD2 (5 bases). The V end was cut by 6 bases, the J end by 0 bases, with 12 bases between. The CDR3 loop spans 13 amino acids. Looked up from germline, CDR1 is SQVTM and CDR2 is ANQGSEA. In DNA, the CDR3 is TGCAGCGTCAGAGGGTGGGTCTCCTACGAGCAGTACTTC. It is translated as CSVRGWVSYEQYF.

This chain joins TRBV9 and TRBJ1-2; D gene unclear. Germline V gene sequence: CDR1 SGDLS, CDR2 YYNGEE. The V end was cut by 3 bases, the J end by 2 bases, with 11 bases between. The length of the CDR3 is 14 residues. The CDR3 nucleotides are TGTGCCAGCAGCGGTCTGGGAGAGAACTATGGCTACACCTTC. Translation gives CASSGLGENYGYTF.

This sequence joins TRBV29-1 and TRBJ2-5; D gene unclear. The V end was cut by 8 bases, the J end by 4 bases, with 14 bases between. The CDR3 totals 12 residues. CDR1 and CDR2 (germline): SQVTM, ANQGSEA. CDR3 region: CSLSESLETQYF. DNA for the CDR3: TGCAGCCTCTCGGAGAGTCTAGAGACCCAGTACTTC.